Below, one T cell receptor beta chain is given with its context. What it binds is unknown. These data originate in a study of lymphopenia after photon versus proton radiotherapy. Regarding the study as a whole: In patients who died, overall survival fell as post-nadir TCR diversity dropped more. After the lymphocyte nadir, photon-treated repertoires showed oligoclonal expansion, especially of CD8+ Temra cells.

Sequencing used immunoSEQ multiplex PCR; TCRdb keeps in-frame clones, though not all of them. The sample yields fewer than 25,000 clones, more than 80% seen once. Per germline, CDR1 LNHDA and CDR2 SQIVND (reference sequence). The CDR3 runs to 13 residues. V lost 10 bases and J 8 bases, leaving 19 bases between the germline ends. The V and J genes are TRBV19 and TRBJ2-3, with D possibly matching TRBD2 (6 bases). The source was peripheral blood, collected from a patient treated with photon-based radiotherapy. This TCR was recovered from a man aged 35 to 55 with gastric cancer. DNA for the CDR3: TGTGCCATCTCCCGGGACTTCTTGGGTACGCAGTATTTT. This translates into CAISRDFLGTQYF.